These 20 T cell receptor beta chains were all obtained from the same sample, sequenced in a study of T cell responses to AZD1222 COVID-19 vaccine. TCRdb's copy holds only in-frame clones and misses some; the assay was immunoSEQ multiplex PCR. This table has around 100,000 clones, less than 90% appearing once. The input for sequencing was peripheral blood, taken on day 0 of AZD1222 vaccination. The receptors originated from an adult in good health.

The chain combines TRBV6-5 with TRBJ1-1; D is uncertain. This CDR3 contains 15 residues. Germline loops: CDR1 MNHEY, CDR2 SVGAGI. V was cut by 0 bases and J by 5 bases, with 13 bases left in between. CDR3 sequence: CASSYSSSEGTEAFF. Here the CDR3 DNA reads TGTGCCAGCAGTTACTCGAGTTCCGAAGGGACTGAAGCTTTCTTT.

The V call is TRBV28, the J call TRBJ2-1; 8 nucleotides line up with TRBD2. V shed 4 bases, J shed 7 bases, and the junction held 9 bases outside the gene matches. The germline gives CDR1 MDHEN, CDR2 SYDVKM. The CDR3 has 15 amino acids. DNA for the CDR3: TGTGCCAGCAGTTCCCCAGCGGGAGATCTTAATGAGCAGTTCTTC. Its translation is CASSSPAGDLNEQFF.

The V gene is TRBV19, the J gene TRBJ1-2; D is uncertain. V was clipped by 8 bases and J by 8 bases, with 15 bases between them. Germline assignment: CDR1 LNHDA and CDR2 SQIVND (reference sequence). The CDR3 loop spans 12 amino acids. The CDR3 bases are TGTGCCAGTCGCCAACCGCCGGGCGGCTACACCTTC. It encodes CASRQPPGGYTF.

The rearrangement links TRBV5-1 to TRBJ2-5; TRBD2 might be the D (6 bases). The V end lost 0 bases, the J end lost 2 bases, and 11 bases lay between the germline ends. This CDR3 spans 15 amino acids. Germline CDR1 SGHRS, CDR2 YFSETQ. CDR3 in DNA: TGCGCCAGCAGCTTGGGGCTAGCGTTTCAAGAGACCCAGTACTTC. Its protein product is CASSLGLAFQETQYF.

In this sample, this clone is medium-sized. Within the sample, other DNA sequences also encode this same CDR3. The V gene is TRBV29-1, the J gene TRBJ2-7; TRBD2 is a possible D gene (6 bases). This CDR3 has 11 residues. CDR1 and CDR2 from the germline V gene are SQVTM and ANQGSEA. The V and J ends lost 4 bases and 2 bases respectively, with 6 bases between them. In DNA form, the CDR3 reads TGCAGCGTTGGGGGGGCCTACGAGCAGTACTTC. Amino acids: CSVGGAYEQYF.

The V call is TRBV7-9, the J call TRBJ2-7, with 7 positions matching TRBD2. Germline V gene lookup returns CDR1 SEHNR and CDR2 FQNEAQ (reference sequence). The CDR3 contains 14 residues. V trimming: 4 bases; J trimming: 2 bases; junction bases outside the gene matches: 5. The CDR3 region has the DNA TGTGCCAGCAGCTGGCGCGGGAGTCCCTACGAGCAGTACTTC. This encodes CASSWRGSPYEQYF. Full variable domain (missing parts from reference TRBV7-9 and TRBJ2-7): DTGVSQNPRHKITKRGQNVTFRCDPISEHNRLYWYRQTLGQGPEFLTYFQNEAQLEKSRLLSDRFSAERPKGSFSTLEIQRTEQGDSAMYLCASSWRGSPYEQYFGPGTRLTVT.

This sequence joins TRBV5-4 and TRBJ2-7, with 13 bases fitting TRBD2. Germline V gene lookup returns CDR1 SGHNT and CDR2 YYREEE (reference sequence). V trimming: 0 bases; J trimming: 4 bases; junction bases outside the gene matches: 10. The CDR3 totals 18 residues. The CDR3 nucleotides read TGTGCCAGCAGCTTGGCCCCTTGGACTAGCGGGAGTGAGTACGAGCAGTACTTC. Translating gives CASSLAPWTSGSEYEQYF. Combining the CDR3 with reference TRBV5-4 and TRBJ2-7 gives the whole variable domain ETGVTQSPTHLIKTRGQQVTLRCSSQSGHNTVSWYQQALGQGPQFIFQYYREEENGRGNFPPRFSGLQFPNYSSELNVNALELDDSALYLCASSLAPWTSGSEYEQYFGPGTRLTVT.

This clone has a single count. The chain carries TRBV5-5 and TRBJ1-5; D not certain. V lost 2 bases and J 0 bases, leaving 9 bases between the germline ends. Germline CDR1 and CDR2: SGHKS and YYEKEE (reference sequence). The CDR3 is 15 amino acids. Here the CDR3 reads CASSFGGDSNQPQHF. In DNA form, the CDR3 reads TGTGCCAGCAGCTTTGGTGGGGATAGCAATCAGCCCCAGCATTTT.

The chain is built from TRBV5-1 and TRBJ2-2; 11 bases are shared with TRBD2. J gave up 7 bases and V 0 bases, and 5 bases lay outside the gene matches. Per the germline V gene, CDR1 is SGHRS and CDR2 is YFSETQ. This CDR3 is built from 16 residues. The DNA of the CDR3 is TGCGCCAGCAGCTTGGCTAGCGGGAGGCAGAACGGGGAGCTGTTTTTT. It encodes CASSLASGRQNGELFF.

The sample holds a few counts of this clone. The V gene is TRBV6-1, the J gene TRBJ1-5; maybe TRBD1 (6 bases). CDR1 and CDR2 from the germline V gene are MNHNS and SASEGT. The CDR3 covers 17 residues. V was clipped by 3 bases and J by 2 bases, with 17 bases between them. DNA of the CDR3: TGTGCCAGCAGTGAGAGGGGGGCCCAGTTGGGCAATCAGCCCCAGCATTTT. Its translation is CASSERGAQLGNQPQHF.

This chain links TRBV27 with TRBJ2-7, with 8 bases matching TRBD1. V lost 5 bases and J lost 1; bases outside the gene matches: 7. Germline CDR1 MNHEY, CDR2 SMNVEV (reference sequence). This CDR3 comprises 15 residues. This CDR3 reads CASSPDRATSYEQYF. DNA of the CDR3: TGTGCCAGCAGTCCGGACAGGGCTACTTCCTACGAGCAGTACTTC.

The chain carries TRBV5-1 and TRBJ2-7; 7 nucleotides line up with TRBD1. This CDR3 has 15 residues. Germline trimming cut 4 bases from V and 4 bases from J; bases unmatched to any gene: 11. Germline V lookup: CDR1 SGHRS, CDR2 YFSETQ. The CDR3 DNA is TGCGCCAGCAGCGGAACGGGTTCCAGGGGGTACGAGCAGTACTTC. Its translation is CASSGTGSRGYEQYF.

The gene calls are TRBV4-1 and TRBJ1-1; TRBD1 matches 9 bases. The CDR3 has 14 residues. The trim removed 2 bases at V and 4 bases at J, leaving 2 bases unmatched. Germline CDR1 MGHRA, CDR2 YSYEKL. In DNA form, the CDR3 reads TGCGCCAGCAGCCAATCGACAGGGGGCACTGAAGCTTTCTTT. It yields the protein CASSQSTGGTEAFF.

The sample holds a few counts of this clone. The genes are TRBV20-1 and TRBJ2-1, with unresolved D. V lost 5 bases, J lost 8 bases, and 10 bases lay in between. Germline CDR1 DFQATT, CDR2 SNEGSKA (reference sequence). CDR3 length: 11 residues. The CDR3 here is CSAVPPHEQFF. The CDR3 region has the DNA TGCAGTGCTGTGCCCCCGCATGAGCAGTTCTTC.

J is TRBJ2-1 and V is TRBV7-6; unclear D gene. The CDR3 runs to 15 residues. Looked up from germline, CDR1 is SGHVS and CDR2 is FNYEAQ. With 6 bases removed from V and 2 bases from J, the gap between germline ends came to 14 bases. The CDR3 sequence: CASSPPGAAYNEQFF. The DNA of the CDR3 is TGTGCCAGCAGTCCTCCCGGAGCAGCCTACAATGAGCAGTTCTTC.

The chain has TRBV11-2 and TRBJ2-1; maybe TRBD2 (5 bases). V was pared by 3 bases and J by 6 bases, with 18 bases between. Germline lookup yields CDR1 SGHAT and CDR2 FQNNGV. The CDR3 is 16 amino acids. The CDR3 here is CASSLIWENNVNEQFF. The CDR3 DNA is TGTGCCAGCAGCTTGATATGGGAGAACAACGTCAATGAGCAGTTCTTC.

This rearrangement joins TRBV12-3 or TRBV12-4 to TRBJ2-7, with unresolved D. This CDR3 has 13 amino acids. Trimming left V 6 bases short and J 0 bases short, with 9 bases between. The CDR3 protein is CASRSERSYEQYF. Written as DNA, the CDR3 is TGTGCCAGCAGGTCAGAACGCTCCTACGAGCAGTACTTC.

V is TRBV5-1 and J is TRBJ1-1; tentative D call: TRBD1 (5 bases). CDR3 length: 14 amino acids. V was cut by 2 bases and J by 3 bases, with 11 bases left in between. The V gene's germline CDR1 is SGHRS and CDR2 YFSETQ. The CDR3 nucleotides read TGCGCCAGCAGCTTAGACGAGGGGTACACTGAAGCTTTCTTT. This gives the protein CASSLDEGYTEAFF.

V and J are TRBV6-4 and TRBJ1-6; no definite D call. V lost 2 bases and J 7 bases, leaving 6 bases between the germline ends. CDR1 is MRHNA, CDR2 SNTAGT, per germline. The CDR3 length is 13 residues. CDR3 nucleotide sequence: TGTGCCAGCAGTGACGTCGAGAATTCACCCCTCCACTTT. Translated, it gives CASSDVENSPLHF.

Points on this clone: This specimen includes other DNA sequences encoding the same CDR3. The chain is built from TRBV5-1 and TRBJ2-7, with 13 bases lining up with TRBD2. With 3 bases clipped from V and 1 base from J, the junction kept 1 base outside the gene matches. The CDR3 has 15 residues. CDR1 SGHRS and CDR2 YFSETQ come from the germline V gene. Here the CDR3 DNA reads TGCGCCAGCAGCTGGACTAGCGGGAGTTCCTACGAGCAGTACTTC. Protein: CASSWTSGSSYEQYF. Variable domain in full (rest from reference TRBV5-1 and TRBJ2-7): KAGVTQTPRYLIKTRGQQVTLSCSPISGHRSVSWYQQTPGQGLQFLFEYFSETQRNKGNFPGRFSGRQFSNSRSEMNVSTLELGDSALYLCASSWTSGSSYEQYFGPGTRLTVT.